A selection of T cell receptor beta chains follows, all from one sample in a study of cytomegalovirus exposure and HLA in healthy donors. Using immunoSEQ multiplex PCR, the repertoire was profiled, and TCRdb retains in-frame clones only, with some absent. Among fewer than 150,000 clones listed, about 83% were seen once. The sequencing input was PBMCs. The receptors come from a middle-aged woman in good health and CMV-seropositive. Both conserved end residues are part of each CDR3. The D gene is left open where the match is weak. The size entry is marked missing in some rows and otherwise reads once, few, many or a size class.

. TRBJ2-7 TRBV6-1 TRBD2 CASSAQREWFHEQYF TGTGCCAGCAGTGCCCAGCGGGAGTGGTTCCACGAGCAGTACTTC
. TRBJ2-4 TRBV6-1 TRBD2 CASTHRTSGGLPQYF TGTGCCAGCACCCACAGGACTAGCGGGGGCCTTCCTCAGTACTTC
few TRBJ1-5 TRBV28 . CASGQSNQPQHF TGTGCCAGCGGACAGAGCAATCAGCCCCAGCATTTT
once TRBJ2-7 TRBV4-3 TRBD1 CASSLGGGTGGREQYF TGCGCCAGCAGCCTCGGGGGGGGGACAGGGGGTCGGGAGCAGTACTTC
. TRBJ2-7 TRBV5-1 TRBD2 CASSFSGRVYEQYF TGCGCCAGCAGCTTTAGCGGGAGGGTCTACGAGCAGTACTTC
. TRBJ1-2 TRBV2 TRBD1 CASRPRQGAGVGYTF TGTGCCAGCCGACCCCGACAGGGGGCGGGTGTAGGCTACACCTTC
. TRBJ2-3 TRBV5-4 TRBD1 CASSRDRVTDTQYF TGTGCCAGCAGCAGGGACAGGGTTACAGATACGCAGTATTTT
few TRBJ2-7 TRBV6-5 . CASSRQRREQYF TGTGCCAGCAGTAGACAGCGTCGCGAGCAGTACTTC
few TRBJ1-2 TRBV30 TRBD1 CAWRVPGGGYGYTF TGTGCCTGGAGAGTTCCAGGGGGCGGCTATGGCTACACCTTC
. TRBJ1-2 TRBV5-1 TRBD1 CASSGDRGGADGYTF TGCGCCAGCAGCGGGGACAGGGGAGGCGCGGATGGCTACACCTTC
. TRBJ1-6 TRBV6-1 TRBD1 CASQGTGESSPLHF TGTGCCAGCCAGGGGACAGGGGAGAGTTCACCCCTCCACTTT
. TRBJ2-1 TRBV6-5 TRBD2 CASSSGGKSYNEQFF TGTGCCAGCAGTTCGGGAGGCAAGTCCTACAATGAGCAGTTCTTC
. TRBJ1-4 TRBV9 . CASSVATGEWARVEKLFF TGTGCCAGCAGCGTAGCGACGGGGGAGTGGGCGCGGGTTGAAAAACTGTTTTTT
. TRBJ2-7 TRBV25-1 . CASSPEDRGSYEQYF TGTGCCAGCAGTCCTGAGGACAGAGGCTCCTACGAGCAGTACTTC
. TRBJ2-7 TRBV7-2 TRBD2 CASSQDGLANAYEQYF TGTGCCAGCAGCCAAGATGGACTAGCGAATGCCTACGAGCAGTACTTC
. TRBJ1-5 TRBV7-3 . CASREGRGGNQPQHF TGTGCCAGCCGGGAGGGCCGGGGTGGCAATCAGCCCCAGCATTTT
few TRBJ2-3 TRBV29-1 . CSVGGSRGGTDTQYF TGCAGCGTTGGCGGGAGCAGGGGAGGCACAGATACGCAGTATTTT
. TRBJ1-1 TRBV27 TRBD1 CASRPTGGTEAFF TGTGCCAGCAGACCGACAGGGGGGACTGAAGCTTTCTTT
. TRBJ2-6 TRBV6-5 . CASSSVGLGANVLTF TGTGCCAGCAGCTCAGTGGGGCTCGGGGCCAACGTCCTGACTTTC
. TRBJ2-5 TRBV7-6 TRBD2 CASTQAASGGETQYF TGTGCCAGCACCCAGGCGGCTAGCGGGGGGGAGACCCAGTACTTC
. TRBJ2-3 TRBV25-1 TRBD2 CASVAGADTQYF TGTGCCAGCGTAGCGGGGGCCGATACGCAGTATTTT
. TRBJ2-1 TRBV4-1 TRBD2 CASSPGLASPNEQFF TGCGCCAGCAGCCCCGGACTAGCATCCCCCAATGAGCAGTTCTTC
once TRBJ2-3 TRBV18 TRBD2 CASSPPLAGGGTDTQYF TGTGCCAGCTCACCACCGTTAGCGGGAGGCGGCACAGATACGCAGTATTTT
. TRBJ2-7 TRBV7-2 TRBD2 CASSLSTSGDYEQYF TGTGCCAGCAGCTTAAGTACTAGCGGGGACTACGAGCAGTACTTC
. TRBJ2-7 TRBV6-5 . CASSYSRQSYEQYF TGTGCCAGCAGTTACTCGAGACAGTCCTACGAGCAGTACTTC
. TRBJ1-6 TRBV9 . CASSVEEGSPLHF TGTGCCAGCAGCGTAGAGGAGGGTTCACCCCTCCACTTT
. TRBJ1-2 TRBV18 TRBD1 CASSPRQGEMKDGYTF TGTGCCAGCTCACCGAGGCAGGGGGAGATGAAGGATGGCTACACCTTC
. TRBJ1-5 TRBV30 . CAWSPRGLGPQHF TGTGCCTGGAGCCCAAGGGGTCTTGGGCCCCAGCATTTT
. TRBJ1-5 TRBV30 . CAWSALTDRRINQPQHF TGTGCCTGGAGTGCCCTGACAGACAGGAGGATCAATCAGCCCCAGCATTTT
few TRBJ1-1 TRBV2 TRBD1 CASSPGTGVPWTEAFF TGTGCCAGCAGCCCCGGGACAGGGGTTCCGTGGACTGAAGCTTTCTTT
once TRBJ2-2 TRBV2 TRBD1 CASIGDSLDTGELFF TGTGCCAGCATAGGGGACAGCCTCGACACCGGGGAGCTGTTTTTT
. TRBJ2-7 TRBV10-2 . CASSEQPYRTASSYEQYF TGCGCCAGCAGTGAGCAGCCTTACAGGACGGCCAGCTCCTACGAGCAGTACTTC
. TRBJ2-3 TRBV7-8 TRBD1 CASRLTGGKTDTQYF TGTGCCAGCAGATTGACAGGGGGCAAAACCGATACGCAGTATTTT
. TRBJ2-7 TRBV5-1 TRBD1 CASSLVGAGTDYEQYF TGCGCCAGCAGCTTGGTAGGGGCCGGGACAGACTACGAGCAGTACTTC
. TRBJ2-7 TRBV27 TRBD2 CASSRTSGGAGYEQYF TGTGCCAGCAGCCGAACTAGCGGGGGGGCCGGTTACGAGCAGTACTTC
. TRBJ2-1 TRBV9 TRBD1 CASSPRDSRRVEQFF TGTGCCAGCAGCCCCCGGGACAGCCGAAGGGTTGAGCAGTTCTTC
. TRBJ1-4 TRBV13 TRBD1 CASGLSTGGNEKLFF TGTGCCAGCGGATTATCGACAGGGGGCAACGAAAAACTGTTTTTT
. TRBJ2-7 TRBV6-5 . CASSYGGEQYF TGTGCCAGCAGTTATGGGGGGGAGCAGTACTTC
. TRBJ2-3 TRBV4-1 TRBD1 CASSQHGTGEATDTQYF TGCGCCAGCAGCCAACACGGGACAGGGGAGGCCACAGATACGCAGTATTTT
. TRBJ2-4 TRBV4-3 TRBD2 CASSEALGLLGNIQYF TGCGCCAGCAGCGAAGCCCTGGGACTACTCGGAAACATTCAGTACTTC
. TRBJ1-1 TRBV9 . CASSPRADGGTEAFF TGTGCCAGCAGCCCCAGAGCGGACGGGGGCACTGAAGCTTTCTTT
. TRBJ2-1 TRBV10-3 TRBD2 CAISESQGLLSYNEQFF TGTGCCATCAGTGAGTCTCAGGGACTACTTTCTTACAATGAGCAGTTCTTC
. TRBJ2-1 TRBV7-9 . CASSLWRDLNEQFF TGTGCCAGCAGCTTATGGAGGGACCTCAATGAGCAGTTCTTC
. TRBJ1-1 TRBV5-1 TRBD1 CASSGTTGVTEAFF TGCGCCAGCAGCGGCACGACAGGGGTCACTGAAGCTTTCTTT
. TRBJ1-4 TRBV7-8 . CASSLKDRPATNEKLFF TGTGCCAGCAGCTTAAAGGACAGACCAGCAACTAATGAAAAACTGTTTTTT